This note documents a single T cell receptor beta chain sequence. TCRdb re-called the 5' RACE reads and shows each CDR3 protein once, DNA omitted. This listing includes approximately 390,000 distinct CDR3 sequences. These data belong to a study of monozygotic twins with inflammatory bowel disease. The germline V gene has CDR1 WSHSY and CDR2 SAAADI. The CDR3 is 15 amino acids. The rearrangement links TRBV10-2 to TRBJ2-3; checking the TCRdb D call of TRBD1 is not possible without DNA. Source material: blood. This sequence originates from a human donor with ulcerative colitis or Crohn's disease, or a healthy co-twin of an affected twin (not recorded which). The CDR3 sequence: CASSEGGAGTDTQYF.